This T cell receptor (beta chain) was profiled in a study of T cell clonotyping in hematopoietic cell transplantation. Study-wide results and limits: Graft donor and pretransplant recipient Inverse Simpson Index values predicted broader posttransplant TCR diversity. CD4 and CD8 repertoire contributions could not be separated without sorting. At the given depth, recipient repertoires were over 95% de novo clonotypes. Pathologically expanded recipient clonotypes increased progressively from day 30 to day 180 as diversity fell.

Germline V gene lookup returns CDR1 SGDLS and CDR2 YYNGEE. The ends were cut back, 5 bases at V and 0 bases at J, with 18 bases in the middle. The CDR3 extends over 17 amino acids. Repertoires were generated with immunoSEQ multiplex PCR, while TCRdb's copy carries only in-frame clones and drops some. The sample consists of around 1,800 clones, 80% to 95% of them appearing once. Stated time point: recipient sample about 28 days before transplant, after cytoreduction. A note on this clone: Antigen specificity is unknown.

This sequence was found in a woman in her forties or fifties with acute myeloid leukemia. Some clones in this sample may be carry-over from other donors' samples. The rearrangement links TRBV9 to TRBJ1-3; no reliable D call. Material: peripheral blood mononuclear cells, obtained before stem cell transplant. CDR3 coding DNA: TGTGCCAGCAGTCAACACGCCGACGGTTCCTCTGGAAACACCATATATTTT. Encoded protein: CASSQHADGSSGNTIYF.